The rows below give T cell receptor beta chains drawn from one sample of a study of T cells expressing NK-cell markers. For each CDR3 protein, TCRdb gives one entry from its re-call of the 5' RACE reads, without DNA. This sample's table reports 160,000 or so distinct CDR3 sequences. The sequenced material came from blood T cells: a sorted CD56 or NKG2C T cell subset, CD4+ or CD8+ T cells, or bulk PBMC T cells (not recorded which). These receptors all come from a woman between 18 and 70 years old in good health. The CDR3 runs from the conserved cysteine through the conserved F or W. Rows give clone size only sometimes, using once, few, many, or a class for an expanded clone.

V,J,size,CDR3
TRBV5-1,TRBJ1-2,NA,CASSVSYRGYGYTF
TRBV20-1,TRBJ2-1,NA,CSARTLSGVYNEQFF
TRBV29-1,TRBJ2-5,NA,CSVVGLAGPRETQYF
TRBV29-1,TRBJ1-5,NA,CSVVVGSNQPQHF
TRBV2,TRBJ1-1,NA,CASRRLVNTEAFF
TRBV3-1,TRBJ2-2,NA,CASSQFGTNTGELFF
TRBV27,TRBJ2-3,NA,CASTIKEAGPLWDTQYF
TRBV5-8,TRBJ1-5,NA,CASSPQGMGQPQHF
TRBV12-3/TRBV12-4,TRBJ2-2,NA,CASSLPRGGNTGELFF
TRBV5-1,TRBJ1-1,NA,CASSKLETPNTEAFF
TRBV20-1,TRBJ2-1,NA,CSAGGLAAPVEFF
TRBV10-3,TRBJ2-1,NA,CAISRGGTGNEQFF
TRBV7-9,TRBJ1-4,NA,CASSLWATSLFF
TRBV19,TRBJ1-5,NA,CASNWGANQPQHF
TRBV5-8,TRBJ1-1,NA,CASSLVLRTEAFF
TRBV20-1,TRBJ2-7,NA,CSARDPPPTYEQYF
TRBV11-2,TRBJ2-3,NA,CASSHGGRDTQYF
TRBV2,TRBJ2-1,NA,CASSEMASGGYYNEQFF
TRBV6-1,TRBJ2-1,NA,CASSTLAGGANEQFF
TRBV28,TRBJ1-4,NA,CASSFSANEKLFF
TRBV5-1,TRBJ1-1,NA,CASSSTERTEAFF
TRBV5-1,TRBJ1-2,NA,CASSLDRVGLTF
TRBV20-1,TRBJ2-7,NA,CSATGDRQNEQYF
TRBV7-2,TRBJ2-1,medium-sized,CASSQTLSSYNEQFF
TRBV20-1,TRBJ2-1,NA,CSARLAGARNEQFF
TRBV29-1,TRBJ2-3,NA,CSVEVALVDTQYF
TRBV20-1,TRBJ2-7,NA,CSAGGVGEQYF
TRBV7-9,TRBJ1-5,NA,CASSPKSSNQPQHF
TRBV7-3,TRBJ2-7,NA,CASSIRDSYEQYF
TRBV6-1,TRBJ2-1,NA,CASLHPSSYNEQFF
TRBV5-1,TRBJ2-2,NA,CASSLAGAGADTGELFF
TRBV5-1,TRBJ2-1,NA,CASSLGGDYNEQFF